The 9 T cell receptor beta chains listed next were all sequenced from one sample in a study of T-cell memory formation after mild COVID-19. One entry per CDR3 protein, called by TCRdb with MiXCR from the 5' RACE reads. The repertoire holds around 450,000 distinct CDR3 sequences, with 20% as singletons. The sample comprised PBMCs or a T cell subset sorted from them (not recorded which). The receptors come from an adult woman who had mild COVID-19 (a few samples of this study predate the infection). Cell type and time point are not known.

The rearrangement links TRBV5-1 to TRBJ2-3; 11 bases are a match to TRBD2. The CDR3 contains 18 residues. After removal of 4 bases from V and 4 bases from J, the junction contained 14 bases not matched to a gene. The germline V gene has CDR1 SGHRS and CDR2 YFSETQ. This CDR3 reads CASSVSSTSGTNADTQYF. CDR3 bases: TGCGCCAGCAGCGTCTCCTCGACTAGCGGGACGAACGCAGATACGCAGTATTTT. The whole variable domain, remainder taken from reference TRBV5-1 and TRBJ2-3, is KAGVTQTPRYLIKTRGQQVTLSCSPISGHRSVSWYQQTPGQGLQFLFEYFSETQRNKGNFPGRFSGRQFSNSRSEMNVSTLELGDSALYLCASSVSSTSGTNADTQYFGPGTRLTVL.

This clonotype was counted only a few times. J is TRBJ2-1 and V is TRBV27; no clear D gene. The V gene's germline CDR1 is MNHEY and CDR2 SMNVEV (reference sequence). Trimming removed 7 bases from V and 4 bases from J, with 14 bases in between. This CDR3 is 14 amino acids long. In DNA form, the CDR3 reads TGTGCCAGCACTTACCAAGGGCCTTACAATGAGCAGTTCTTC. Protein: CASTYQGPYNEQFF.

The chain recombines TRBV2 with TRBJ1-2; D unclear. V was cut by 6 bases and J by 4 bases, with 0 bases left in between. Germline CDR1 SNHLY, CDR2 FYNNEI. The CDR3 covers 9 residues. The CDR3 region is CASSYGYTF. DNA of the CDR3: TGTGCCAGCAGCTATGGCTACACCTTC.

The chain has TRBV5-1 and TRBJ1-4; D is unresolved. Trimming stripped 0 bases from V and 0 bases from J, with 6 bases between. The CDR3 is 15 residues long. Germline CDR1 and CDR2: SGHRS and YFSETQ. In nucleotides, the CDR3 is TGCGCCAGCAGCTTGGGTACATCAACTAATGAAAAACTGTTTTTT. Translated, it gives CASSLGTSTNEKLFF.

The J gene is TRBJ1-2, the V gene TRBV29-1; no reliable D call. This CDR3 is 12 amino acids long. V was pared by 5 bases and J by 6 bases, with 13 bases between. Germline V gene lookup returns CDR1 SQVTM and CDR2 ANQGSEA. The DNA of the CDR3 is TGCAGCGTTCCCCGGGGTTTTGATGGCTACACCTTC. It encodes CSVPRGFDGYTF.

The chain carries TRBV24-1 and TRBJ2-3, with no clear D. Germline V CDR1 and CDR2: KGHDR, SFDVKD. Trimming removed 3 bases from V and 5 bases from J, with 17 bases in between. The CDR3 consists of 16 residues. Written as DNA, the CDR3 is TGTGCCACCAGTGATGCCCCCCGGACCTTCGGAGATACGCAGTATTTT. It translates to CATSDAPRTFGDTQYF.

This clonotype appeared a few times. The chain employs TRBV18 and TRBJ2-7, with TRBD2 as a possible D gene (6 bases). Germline V gives CDR1 KGHSH, CDR2 LQKENI. V was trimmed by 5 bases and J by 6 bases, leaving 14 bases between them. This CDR3 contains 13 residues. This chain's CDR3 is CASSAGITGEQYF. In nucleotides, the CDR3 is TGTGCCAGCTCAGCGGGAATTACGGGCGAGCAGTACTTC.

The V call is TRBV6-2 or TRBV6-3, the J call TRBJ2-3; TRBD2 might be the D (6 bases). There are 18 residues in the CDR3. V shed 0 bases and J shed 1 base, with 17 bases lying between them. Per germline, CDR1 MNHEY and CDR2 SVGEGT. CDR3 loop: CASSYSQSGSIGTDTQYF. CDR3 nucleotides: TGTGCCAGCAGTTACTCTCAGAGCGGGTCGATTGGCACAGATACGCAGTATTTT.

The chain uses TRBV6-5 and TRBJ1-5; D unresolved. Germline assignment: CDR1 MNHEY and CDR2 SVGAGI. The V gene lost 0 bases and the J gene lost 5 bases, with 8 bases spanning the gap. The CDR3 spans 14 residues. The CDR3 coding sequence is TGTGCCAGCAGTTACTCTGCAAGTCATCAGCCCCAGCATTTT. Encoded protein: CASSYSASHQPQHF.